This T cell receptor beta chain appears in the sequencing data of a study of shared clonotypes between healthy human individuals. Overall study: The plates for each donor numbered three CD4 naive, three CD4 memory, two CD8 naive and one CD8 memory.

Sequenced by immunoSEQ multiplex PCR; TCRdb stores in-frame clones only, minus some. The table records 2 million to 2.5 million clones, nearly 97% of them present only once. Regarding the study as a whole: Even with large depth, rarefaction showed that sorted-subset sequencing was incomplete.

Recent acute infections and vaccinations were absent in the healthy HIV-negative adult donors. From CD4+ cells came CD45RA+ naive and CD45RA-negative memory subsets. From germline, CDR1 is LGHNA and CDR2 YNFKEQ. The CDR3 is made up of 17 amino acids. V lost 0 bases to trimming and J lost 6 bases; unmatched junction nucleotides: 8. With regard to this clone: Antigen: not known.

The receptor comes from a man between 18 and 29 years old in good health. Sequencing was carried out using naive CD4+ T cells sorted from blood. Subset in this sample: CD45RA+ positively selected. The chain links TRBV4-2 to TRBJ1-4; 9 bases match TRBD1. CDR3 coding DNA: TGTGCCAGCAGCCAAGATAACACGGGACAGGGTTATGAAAAACTGTTTTTT. Residues: CASSQDNTGQGYEKLFF.